Each of the 10 T cell receptor beta chains below was sequenced from the same sample in a study of identical twins. MiXCR was run by TCRdb on the 5' RACE reads, yielding one entry per CDR3 protein. The table includes 400,000 to 550,000 distinct CDR3 sequences, around 15% detected once. These data were likewise used in another study, on yellow fever vaccine responses in identical twins.

The sample was CD4+ T cells sorted from blood. All receptors derive from a woman under 30 in good health.

This clonotype came up a few times. This sequence joins TRBV7-8 and TRBJ1-2; possibly TRBD1 for D (5 bases). The CDR3 spans 15 residues. V lost 5 bases, J lost 2 bases, and 15 bases lay in between. Germline V gives CDR1 SGHVS, CDR2 FQNEAQ. In DNA form, the CDR3 reads TGTGCCAGCAGCCCGCGCCCCGCAGGGAACTATGGCTACACCTTC. Translating it yields CASSPRPAGNYGYTF. Using reference TRBV7-8 and TRBJ1-2 for the parts outside the CDR3, the full variable domain is GAGVSQSPRYKVAKRGQDVALRCDPISGHVSLFWYQQALGQGPEFLTYFQNEAQLDKSGLPSDRFFAERPEGSVSTLKIQRTQQEDSAVYLCASSPRPAGNYGYTFGSGTRLTVV.

The chain is built from TRBV7-9 and TRBJ2-7; D possibly corresponds to TRBD1 (5 bases). Looked up from germline, CDR1 is SEHNR and CDR2 is FQNEAQ (reference sequence). There are 14 residues in the CDR3. The ends were cut back, 5 bases at V and 3 bases at J, with 14 bases in the middle. Here the CDR3 DNA reads TGTGCCAGCAGCGAGGCAGGGTTCCGCTACGAGCAGTACTTC. As protein: CASSEAGFRYEQYF.

The V call is TRBV12-3 or TRBV12-4, the J call TRBJ2-2; 8 bases are shared with TRBD1. The CDR3 totals 15 residues. With V trimmed by 1 base and J by 6 bases, 4 bases remained unmatched. This CDR3 reads CASSLGTGRPGELFF. For the CDR3, the DNA is TGTGCCAGCAGTTTAGGGACAGGGAGACCCGGGGAGCTGTTTTTT.

This clonotype was seen only a few times. The chain is built from TRBV2 and TRBJ2-6, with TRBD1 identical over 11 bases. Germline CDR1 is SNHLY and CDR2 is FYNNEI. Trimming cost V 7 bases and J 1 base; bases outside gene matches: 9. The CDR3 contains 18 residues. CDR3 in amino acids: CASTPDRGQPSGANVLTF. CDR3 bases: TGTGCCAGCACCCCGGACAGGGGGCAACCATCTGGGGCCAACGTCCTGACTTTC.

This clonotype was seen more than once but under ten times. The CDR3 bases are TGCAGTGCTAGAGATAGGGATGGGCAGGTCTACGAGCAGTACTTC. Protein sequence: CSARDRDGQVYEQYF. The V gene is TRBV20-1, the J gene TRBJ2-7, with D hard to call. The germline V and J ends were trimmed by 0 bases and 3 bases, with 15 bases remaining between them. Germline loops: CDR1 DFQATT, CDR2 SNEGSKA (reference sequence). There are 15 residues in the CDR3.

This clonotype was observed many times. V is TRBV6-6 and J is TRBJ1-6, with D possibly TRBD1 on 6 matching bases. The CDR3 has 13 amino acids. The germline V gene encodes CDR1 MNHNY and CDR2 SVGAGI (reference sequence). The CDR3 loop reads CASRAGETSPLHF. CDR3 nucleotide sequence: TGTGCTTCCCGAGCAGGGGAGACTTCACCCCTCCACTTT.

The chain carries TRBV6-5 and TRBJ1-1; D not certain. Trimming cost V 4 bases and J 0 bases, with 9 bases left between them. Germline CDR1 MNHEY, CDR2 SVGAGI. The CDR3 totals 14 residues. CDR3 in DNA: TGTGCCAGCAGTTCGTCTCGGATGAACACTGAAGCTTTCTTT. As protein: CASSSSRMNTEAFF.

There are a few counts of this clonotype. This chain links TRBV11-3 with TRBJ2-5; TRBD2 is a possible D gene (6 bases). This CDR3 region has 12 residues. Germline V gene sequence: CDR1 SGHNT, CDR2 YENEEA. Trimming shortened V by 5 bases and J by 5 bases, and 9 bases separated the two germline ends. This CDR3 reads CASSKGGETQYF. CDR3 sequence (DNA): TGTGCCAGCAGCAAAGGAGGGGAGACCCAGTACTTC. Combining the CDR3 with reference TRBV11-3 and TRBJ2-5 gives the whole variable domain EAGVVQSPRYKIIEKKQPVAFWCNPISGHNTLYWYLQNLGQGPELLIRYENEEAVDDSQLPKDRFSAERLKGVDSTLKIQPAELGDSAVYLCASSKGGETQYFGPGTRLLVL.

The chain links TRBV5-1 to TRBJ2-3; no clear D gene. CDR3 length: 14 residues. V dropped 4 bases and J dropped 2 bases, with 11 bases sitting between them. Germline V gene sequence: CDR1 SGHRS, CDR2 YFSETQ. The DNA for the CDR3 is TGCGCCAGCAGCCTCCAGAAGCACACAGATACGCAGTATTTT. This encodes CASSLQKHTDTQYF.

This clonotype was seen a few times. CDR3 sequence reads: CASNYRGSGNTIYF. In DNA, the CDR3 is TGTGCCAGCAACTACAGGGGGTCTGGAAACACCATATATTTT. The chain has TRBV12-3 or TRBV12-4 and TRBJ1-3, with 8 nucleotides matching TRBD1. Trimming cost V 7 bases and J 1 base; bases outside gene matches: 3. The CDR3 runs to 14 residues.